The clone carrying this T cell receptor (beta chain) showed up many times. What it binds is unknown. The data derive from a study of blood T cells in healthy people across ages. The authors ran a second PCR of roughly 6 to 12 cycles using a sample-barcoded 5' primer and a J-beta primer mix. TCRdb processed the 5' RACE reads anew with MiXCR; each CDR3 protein has one entry. The repertoire has hundreds of thousands of distinct CDR3 sequences, about 49% of them found once; the top ten carry approximately 51%. Unmatched junction bases numbered 12, after V lost 8 bases and J lost 0 bases. The CDR3 loop spans 16 amino acids. The V gene's germline CDR1 is MNHEY and CDR2 SVGAGI. The study drew donors from healthy Caucasian individuals in Russia aged about 6 to 95. Regarding the study as a whole: Donors of long life had a larger count of naive CD4+ cells and greater diversity than aged donors. Investigators treated diversity estimates from one million T cells as underestimates.

This chain connects TRBV6-5 to TRBJ2-7; 8 bases fit TRBD1. The receptor was derived from a man aged 60-69 years in good health. The sample consisted of blood. The CDR3 here is CASGALTGASSYEQYF. CDR3 DNA sequence: TGTGCCAGCGGAGCATTGACAGGGGCAAGCTCCTACGAGCAGTACTTC.